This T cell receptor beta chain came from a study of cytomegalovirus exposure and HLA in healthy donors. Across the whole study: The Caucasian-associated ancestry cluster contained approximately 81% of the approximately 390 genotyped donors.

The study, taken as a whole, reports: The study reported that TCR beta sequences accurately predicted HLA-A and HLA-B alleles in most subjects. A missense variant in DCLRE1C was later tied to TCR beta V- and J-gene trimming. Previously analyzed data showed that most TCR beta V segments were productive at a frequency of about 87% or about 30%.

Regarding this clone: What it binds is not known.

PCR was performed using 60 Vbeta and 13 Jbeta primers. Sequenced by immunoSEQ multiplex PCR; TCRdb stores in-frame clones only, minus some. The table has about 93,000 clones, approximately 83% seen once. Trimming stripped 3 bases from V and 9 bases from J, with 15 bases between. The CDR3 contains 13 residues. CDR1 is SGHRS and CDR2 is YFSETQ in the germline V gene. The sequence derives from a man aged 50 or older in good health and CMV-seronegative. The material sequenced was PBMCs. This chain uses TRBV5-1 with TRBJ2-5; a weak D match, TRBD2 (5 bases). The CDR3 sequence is CASSSNERTPQYF. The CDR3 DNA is TGCGCCAGCAGCTCAAACGAAAGGACTCCCCAGTACTTC.